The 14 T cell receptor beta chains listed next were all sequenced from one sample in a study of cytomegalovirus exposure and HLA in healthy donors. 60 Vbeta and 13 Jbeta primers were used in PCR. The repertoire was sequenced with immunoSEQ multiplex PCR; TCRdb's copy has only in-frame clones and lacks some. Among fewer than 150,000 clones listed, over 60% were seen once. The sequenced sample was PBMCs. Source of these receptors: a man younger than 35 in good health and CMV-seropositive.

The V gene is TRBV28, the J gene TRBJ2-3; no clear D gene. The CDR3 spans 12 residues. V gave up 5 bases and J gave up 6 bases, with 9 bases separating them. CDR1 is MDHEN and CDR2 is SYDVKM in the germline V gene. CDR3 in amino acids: CASSPRRDTQYF. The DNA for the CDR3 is TGTGCCAGCAGTCCGCGGCGGGATACGCAGTATTTT.

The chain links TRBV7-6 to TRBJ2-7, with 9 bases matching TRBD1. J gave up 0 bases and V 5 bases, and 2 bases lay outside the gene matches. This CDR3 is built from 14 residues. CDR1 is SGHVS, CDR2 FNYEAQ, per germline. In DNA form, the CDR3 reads TGTGCCAGCAGCAAGGACAGGGGCTCCTACGAGCAGTACTTC. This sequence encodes CASSKDRGSYEQYF.

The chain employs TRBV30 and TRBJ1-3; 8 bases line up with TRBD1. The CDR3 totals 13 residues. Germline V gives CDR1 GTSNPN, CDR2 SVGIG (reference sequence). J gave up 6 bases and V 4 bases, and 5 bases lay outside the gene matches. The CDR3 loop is CAWTAGGLNTIYF. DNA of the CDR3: TGTGCCTGGACCGCAGGGGGCTTAAACACCATATATTTT.

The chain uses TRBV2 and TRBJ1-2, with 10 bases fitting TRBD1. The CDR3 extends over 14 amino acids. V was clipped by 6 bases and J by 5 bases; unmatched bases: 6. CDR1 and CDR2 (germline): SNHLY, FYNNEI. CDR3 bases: TGTGCCAGCAGCACCGGACAGGGGGGGTATGGCTACACCTTC. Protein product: CASSTGQGGYGYTF.

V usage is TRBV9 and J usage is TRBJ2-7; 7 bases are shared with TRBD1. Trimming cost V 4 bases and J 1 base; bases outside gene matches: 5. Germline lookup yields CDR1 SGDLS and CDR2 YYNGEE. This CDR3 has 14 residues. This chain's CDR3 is CASSTRTGSYEQYF. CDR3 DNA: TGTGCCAGCAGCACCAGGACAGGTTCCTACGAGCAGTACTTC. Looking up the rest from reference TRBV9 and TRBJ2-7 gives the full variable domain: DSGVTQTPKHLITATGQRVTLRCSPRSGDLSVYWYQQSLDQGLQFLIQYYNGEERAKGNILERFSAQQFPDLHSELNLSSLELGDSALYFCASSTRTGSYEQYFGPGTRLTVT.

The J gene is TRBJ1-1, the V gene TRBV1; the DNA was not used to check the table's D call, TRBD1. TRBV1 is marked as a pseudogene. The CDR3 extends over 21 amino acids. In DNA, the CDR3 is TGCACCAGCAGCCAACAACCCAGGGACCGGGACAGGGTCAACATGAACACTGAAGCTTTCTTT. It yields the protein CTSSQQPRDRDRVNMNTEAFF.

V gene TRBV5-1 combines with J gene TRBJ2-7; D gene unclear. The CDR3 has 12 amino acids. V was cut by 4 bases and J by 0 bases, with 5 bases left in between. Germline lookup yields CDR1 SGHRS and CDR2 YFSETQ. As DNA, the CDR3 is TGCGCCAGCAGCGCGAGCTCCTACGAGCAGTACTTC. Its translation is CASSASSYEQYF.

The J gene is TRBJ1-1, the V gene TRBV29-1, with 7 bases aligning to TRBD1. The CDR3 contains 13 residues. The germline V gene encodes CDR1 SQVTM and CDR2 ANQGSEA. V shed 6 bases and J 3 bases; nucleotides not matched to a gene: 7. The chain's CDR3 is CSVPGTVYTEAFF. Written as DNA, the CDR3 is TGCAGCGTACCCGGGACAGTTTACACTGAAGCTTTCTTT. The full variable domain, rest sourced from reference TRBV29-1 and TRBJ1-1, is SAVISQKPSRDICQRGTSLTIQCQVDSQVTMMFWYRQQPGQSLTLIATANQGSEATYESGFVIDKFPISRPNLTFSTLTVSNMSPEDSSIYLCSVPGTVYTEAFFGQGTRLTVV.

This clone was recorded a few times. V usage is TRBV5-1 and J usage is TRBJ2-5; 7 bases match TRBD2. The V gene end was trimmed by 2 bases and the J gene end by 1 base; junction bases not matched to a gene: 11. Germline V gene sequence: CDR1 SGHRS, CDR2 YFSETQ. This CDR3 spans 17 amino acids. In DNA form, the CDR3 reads TGCGCCAGCAGCTTTCGGTCCCCAACTAGCGCCCAAGAGACCCAGTACTTC. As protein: CASSFRSPTSAQETQYF.

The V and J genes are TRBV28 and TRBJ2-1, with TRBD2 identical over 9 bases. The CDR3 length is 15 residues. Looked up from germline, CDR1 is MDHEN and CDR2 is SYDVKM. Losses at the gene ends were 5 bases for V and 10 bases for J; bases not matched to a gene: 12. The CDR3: CASSPDGSGGPEQFF. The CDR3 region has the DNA TGTGCCAGCAGTCCCGATGGGAGCGGGGGGCCAGAGCAGTTCTTC.

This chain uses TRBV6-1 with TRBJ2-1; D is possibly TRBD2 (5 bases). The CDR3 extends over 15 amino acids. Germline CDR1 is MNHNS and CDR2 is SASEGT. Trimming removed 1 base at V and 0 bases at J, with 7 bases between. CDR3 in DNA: TGTGCCAGCAGTGAAGTGGGGAGCTCCTACAATGAGCAGTTCTTC. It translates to CASSEVGSSYNEQFF.

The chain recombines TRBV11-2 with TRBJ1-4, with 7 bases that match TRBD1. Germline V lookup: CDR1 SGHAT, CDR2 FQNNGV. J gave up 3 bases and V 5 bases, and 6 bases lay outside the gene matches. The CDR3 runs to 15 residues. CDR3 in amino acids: CASSLQGWSNEKLFF. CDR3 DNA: TGTGCCAGCAGCCTACAGGGGTGGTCTAATGAAAAACTGTTTTTT. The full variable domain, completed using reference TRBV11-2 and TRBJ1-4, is EAGVAQSPRYKIIEKRQSVAFWCNPISGHATLYWYQQILGQGPKLLIQFQNNGVVDDSQLPKDRFSAERLKGVDSTLKIQPAKLEDSAVYLCASSLQGWSNEKLFFGSGTQLSVL.

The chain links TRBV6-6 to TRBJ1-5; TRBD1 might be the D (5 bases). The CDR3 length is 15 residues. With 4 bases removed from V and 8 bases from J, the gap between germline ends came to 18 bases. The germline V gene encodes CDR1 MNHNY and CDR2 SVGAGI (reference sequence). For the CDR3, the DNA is TGTGCCAGCAGTTCCGCGACAGCTCTAAAAGAGCCCCAGCATTTT. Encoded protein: CASSSATALKEPQHF.

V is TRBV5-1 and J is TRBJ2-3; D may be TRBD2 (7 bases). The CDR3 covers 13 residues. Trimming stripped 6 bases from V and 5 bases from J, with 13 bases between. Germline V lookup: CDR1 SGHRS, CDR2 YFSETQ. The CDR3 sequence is CASNEGGGDTQYF. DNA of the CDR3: TGCGCCAGCAATGAGGGGGGGGGAGATACGCAGTATTTT.